This TCR beta chain is drawn from a study of human T cells and chemical hapten exposure. Study-level information: Diphenylcyclopropenone was administered weekly to the scalp of patients throughout the roughly 23-week study. Across samples, TCR yields varied, mostly owing to small differences in pooled library volumes.

Documented time point: pre-sensitization, week 0. Sample treatment: therapeutic diphenylcyclopropenone sensitization with weekly scalp DPC. From germline, CDR1 is SGHAT and CDR2 FQNNGV. The CDR3 has 15 amino acids. Trimming at V came to 2 bases and at J to 2 bases, leaving 5 bases not matched to a gene. TCRdb processed the RACE reads anew with MiXCR; each CDR3 protein has one entry. The sample lists 250,000 or so distinct CDR3 sequences, roughly 8% seen once, with about 1.1% in the top ten. The material sequenced was whole blood, taken in connection with sensitization to the hapten diphenylcyclopropenone (DPC). This TCR derives from a man aged 18 to 29 with alopecia areata. Some clones in this sample may be carry-over from other donors' samples. The chain combines TRBV11-2 with TRBJ2-5; 7 bases agree with TRBD2. The CDR3 DNA is TGTGCCAGCAGCTTAAACGGGGGGATACAAGAGACCCAGTACTTC. Translation: CASSLNGGIQETQYF.